One sample yielded the 7 T cell receptor beta chains listed below, sequenced in a study of TIL therapy for anti-PD-1-resistant metastatic lung cancer. This was the immunoSEQ v3 assay. This table comes from immunoSEQ multiplex PCR, and its TCRdb copy is limited to in-frame clones, with some not included. The repertoire holds 50,000 to 65,000 clones, with around four fifths as singletons. Stated time point: pre-treatment sample, taken before nivolumab and TIL therapy. This material consisted of blood, taken at baseline. The origin of the receptors is a person aged 25-79 years with non-small cell lung cancer.

This chain uses TRBV30 with TRBJ2-7; D ambiguous. The germline V gene has CDR1 GTSNPN and CDR2 SVGIG (reference sequence). The CDR3 has 13 residues. With 5 bases removed from V and 1 base from J, the gap between germline ends came to 12 bases. CDR3 in DNA: TGTGCCTGGGATAGCCCCAATTCCTACGAGCAGTACTTC. Protein: CAWDSPNSYEQYF.

The V and J genes are TRBV18 and TRBJ2-5; D is possibly TRBD1 (6 bases). The CDR3 loop spans 14 amino acids. V gave up 0 bases and J gave up 4 bases, with 9 bases separating them. From germline, CDR1 is KGHSH and CDR2 LQKENI. CDR3 coding DNA: TGTGCCAGCTCACCACCGGGGGCTGGAGAGACCCAGTACTTC. It translates to CASSPPGAGETQYF.

J is TRBJ2-1 and V is TRBV5-6; D is ambiguous. Germline lookup yields CDR1 SGHDT and CDR2 YYEEEE. Trimming removed 4 bases from V and 0 bases from J, with 17 bases in between. This CDR3 region has 17 residues. CDR3 DNA sequence: TGTGCCAGCAGCCCTCTTATGGACGCCCGCTCCTACAATGAGCAGTTCTTC. Its translation: CASSPLMDARSYNEQFF. Looking up the rest from reference TRBV5-6 and TRBJ2-1 gives the full variable domain: DAGVTQSPTHLIKTRGQQVTLRCSPKSGHDTVSWYQQALGQGPQFIFQYYEEEERQRGNFPDRFSGHQFPNYSSELNVNALLLGDSALYLCASSPLMDARSYNEQFFGPGTRLTVL.

The chain is built from TRBV7-8 and TRBJ2-3; 8 bases are a match to TRBD2. CDR1 SGHVS and CDR2 FQNEAQ come from the germline V gene. This CDR3 is 16 amino acids long. J was trimmed by 0 bases and V by 6 bases; bases with no gene match: 8. The CDR3 sequence is CASRTRAGASTDTQYF. The CDR3 DNA sequence: TGTGCCAGCAGGACTCGAGCGGGGGCTAGCACAGATACGCAGTATTTT.

Worth noting for this clone: An end of the junction does not agree with germline; a read error may underlie this. This chain uses TRBV7-7 with TRBJ2-5, with a possible D match to TRBD2 (7 bases). In germline, CDR1 is SSHAT, CDR2 FNYEAQ (reference sequence). There are 13 residues in the CDR3. CDR3 residues: CASSPRGGETQYF. CDR3 sequence (DNA): TGTGCTAGCAGCCCTAGGGGGGGAGAGACCCAGTACTTC.

The gene calls are TRBV10-1 and TRBJ2-2; D unresolved. Germline V gene lookup returns CDR1 WNHNN and CDR2 SYGVQD (reference sequence). V gave up 5 bases and J gave up 2 bases, with 3 bases separating them. This CDR3 is 12 amino acids long. In nucleotides, the CDR3 is TGCGCCAGCAGTAGAAACACCGGGGAGCTGTTTTTT. This gives the protein CASSRNTGELFF.

V is TRBV6-6 and J is TRBJ1-4; tentatively, D is TRBD1 (5 bases). Germline V lookup: CDR1 MNHNY, CDR2 SVGAGI (reference sequence). CDR3 length: 11 amino acids. The ends were cut back, 6 bases at V and 10 bases at J, with 9 bases in the middle. CDR3 region: CASSPGGKLFF. The CDR3 bases are TGTGCCAGCAGCCCCGGGGGAAAACTGTTTTTT.